This T cell receptor beta chain originates from a study of Ad26.COV2.S vaccination and SARS-CoV-2 variants. Regarding treatment: roughly 18 received Ad26.COV2.S at low or high dose, single or two shots; several received placebo; per-sample allocation not given. At day 63 after the first vaccine or placebo injection, samples were drawn. V was cut by 0 bases and J by 0 bases, with 14 bases left in between. Germline V gene lookup returns CDR1 SGHAT and CDR2 FQNNGV. The CDR3 has 17 residues. Repertoires were generated with immunoSEQ multiplex PCR, while TCRdb's copy carries only in-frame clones and drops some. The repertoire includes 440,000 or so clones, about 92% of them detected once, and more than 1.5% sits in the top ten.

The sequences come from peripheral blood, collected in a trial of Ad26.COV2.S vaccine versus placebo. The clonotype originates from a person between 18 and 59 years old who received the Ad26.COV2.S COVID-19 vaccine or a placebo. This chain joins TRBV11-2 and TRBJ1-1; D gene ambiguous. The CDR3 reads CASSLDSEGYLNTEAFF. As DNA, the CDR3 is TGTGCCAGCAGCTTAGATTCCGAAGGCTACCTGAACACTGAAGCTTTCTTT.